Reported below is one T cell receptor (beta chain). In the original workflow: Using reference gene primer amplification, nucleated cell counts were estimated. Produced via immunoSEQ multiplex PCR; TCRdb's table is partial and in-frame only. V, J and clone size reflect that table, while D and trimming were determined from the DNA. The sample consists of approximately 110,000 clones, about 89% of them appearing once. These data originate in a study of blood T cell repertoires in COVID-19. Study summary: There were acute and convalescent COVID-19 samples, and they came from the United States, Italy and Spain. Nucleic acid was either cDNA or gDNA, and it came from T cells, B-cell-depleted T cells, or PBMCs.

Germline CDR1 reads SGHTS; CDR2 reads YDEGEE. The CDR3 contains 15 residues. V shed 3 bases and J 3 bases; nucleotides not matched to a gene: 8. V usage is TRBV5-8 and J usage is TRBJ2-7; 8 bases are a match to TRBD2. The sequencing sample was made of peripheral blood. The TCR sequence derives from a man aged 40-50 years with acute or convalescent COVID-19. The DNA for the CDR3 is TGTGCCAGCAGCTCGCGGCTAGCGGGTTACTACGAGCAGTACTTC. Its translation is CASSSRLAGYYEQYF.